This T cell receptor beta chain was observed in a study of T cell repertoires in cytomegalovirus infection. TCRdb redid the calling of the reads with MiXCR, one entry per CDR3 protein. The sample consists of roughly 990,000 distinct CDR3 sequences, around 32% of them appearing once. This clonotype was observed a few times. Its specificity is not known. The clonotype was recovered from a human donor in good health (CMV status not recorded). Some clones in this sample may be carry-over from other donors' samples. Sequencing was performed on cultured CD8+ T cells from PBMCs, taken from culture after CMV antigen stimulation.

DNA of the CDR3: TGTGCCAGCAGCCCCGATTACCCCTACAATGAGCAGTTCTTC. This translates into CASSPDYPYNEQFF. The rearrangement joins TRBV7-9 to TRBJ2-1; D uncertain. Trimming removed 5 bases at V and 2 bases at J, with 10 bases between. The CDR3 has 14 residues. Germline CDR1 SEHNR, CDR2 FQNEAQ (reference sequence).